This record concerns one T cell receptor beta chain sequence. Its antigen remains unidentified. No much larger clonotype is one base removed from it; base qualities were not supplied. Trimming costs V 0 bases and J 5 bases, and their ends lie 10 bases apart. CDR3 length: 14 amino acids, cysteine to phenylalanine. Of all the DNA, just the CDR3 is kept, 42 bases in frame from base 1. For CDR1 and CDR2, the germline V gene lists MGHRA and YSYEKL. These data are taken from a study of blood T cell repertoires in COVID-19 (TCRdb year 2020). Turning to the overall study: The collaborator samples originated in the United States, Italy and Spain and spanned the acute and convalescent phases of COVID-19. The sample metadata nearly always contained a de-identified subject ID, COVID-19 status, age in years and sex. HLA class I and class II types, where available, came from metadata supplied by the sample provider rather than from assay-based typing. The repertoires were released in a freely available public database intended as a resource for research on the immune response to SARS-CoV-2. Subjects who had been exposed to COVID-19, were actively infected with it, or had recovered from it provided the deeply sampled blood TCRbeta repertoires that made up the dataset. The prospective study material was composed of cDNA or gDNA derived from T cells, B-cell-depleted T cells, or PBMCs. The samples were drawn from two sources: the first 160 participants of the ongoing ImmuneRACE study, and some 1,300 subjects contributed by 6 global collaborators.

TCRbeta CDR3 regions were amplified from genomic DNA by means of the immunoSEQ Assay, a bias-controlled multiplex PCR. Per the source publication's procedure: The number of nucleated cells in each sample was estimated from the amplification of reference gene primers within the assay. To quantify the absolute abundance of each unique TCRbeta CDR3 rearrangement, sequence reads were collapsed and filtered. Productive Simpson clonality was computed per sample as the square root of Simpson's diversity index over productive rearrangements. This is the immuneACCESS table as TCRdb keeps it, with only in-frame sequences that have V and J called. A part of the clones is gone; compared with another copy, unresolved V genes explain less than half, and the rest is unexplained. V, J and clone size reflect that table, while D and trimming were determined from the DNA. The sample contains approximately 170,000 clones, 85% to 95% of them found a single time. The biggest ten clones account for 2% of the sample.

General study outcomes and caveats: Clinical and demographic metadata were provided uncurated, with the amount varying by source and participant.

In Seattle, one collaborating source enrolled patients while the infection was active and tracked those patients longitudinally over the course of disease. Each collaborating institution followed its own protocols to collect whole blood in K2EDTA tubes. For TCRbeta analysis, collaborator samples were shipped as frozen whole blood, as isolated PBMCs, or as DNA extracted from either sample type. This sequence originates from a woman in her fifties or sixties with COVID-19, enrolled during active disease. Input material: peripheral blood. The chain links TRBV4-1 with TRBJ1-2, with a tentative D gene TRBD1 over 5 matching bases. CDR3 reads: CASSQDRKGYGYTF. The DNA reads TGCGCCAGCAGCCAAGACCGGAAGGGGTATGGCTACACCTTC.